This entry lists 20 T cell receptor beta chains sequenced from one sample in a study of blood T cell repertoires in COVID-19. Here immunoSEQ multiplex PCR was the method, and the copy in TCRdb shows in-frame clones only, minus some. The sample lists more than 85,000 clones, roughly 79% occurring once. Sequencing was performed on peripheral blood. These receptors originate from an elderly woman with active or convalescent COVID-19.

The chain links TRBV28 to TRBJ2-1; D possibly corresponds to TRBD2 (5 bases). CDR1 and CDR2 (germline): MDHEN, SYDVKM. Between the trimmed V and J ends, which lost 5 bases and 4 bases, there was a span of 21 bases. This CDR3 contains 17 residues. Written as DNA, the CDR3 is TGTGCCAGCAGTCCCCATGTGAGGGTTGTAGGGTACAATGAGCAGTTCTTC. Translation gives CASSPHVRVVGYNEQFF.

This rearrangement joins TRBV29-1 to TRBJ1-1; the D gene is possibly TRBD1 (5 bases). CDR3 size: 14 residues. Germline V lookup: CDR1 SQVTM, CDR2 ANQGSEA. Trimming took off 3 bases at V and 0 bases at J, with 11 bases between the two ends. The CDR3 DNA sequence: TGCAGCGTTGAGGTGACAGCAATGAACACTGAAGCTTTCTTT. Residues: CSVEVTAMNTEAFF. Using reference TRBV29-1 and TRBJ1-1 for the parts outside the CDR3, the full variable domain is SAVISQKPSRDICQRGTSLTIQCQVDSQVTMMFWYRQQPGQSLTLIATANQGSEATYESGFVIDKFPISRPNLTFSTLTVSNMSPEDSSIYLCSVEVTAMNTEAFFGQGTRLTVV.

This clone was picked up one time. The CDR3 DNA follows: TGTGCCACCTCTAGCGGGATAACGTACCAAGAGACCCAGTACTTC. Its protein product is CATSSGITYQETQYF. This chain links TRBV15 with TRBJ2-5, with 9 bases identical to TRBD2. The CDR3 runs 15 residues. CDR1 is LNHNV, CDR2 YYDKDF, per germline (reference sequence). With 8 bases clipped from V and 0 bases from J, the junction kept 7 bases outside the gene matches.

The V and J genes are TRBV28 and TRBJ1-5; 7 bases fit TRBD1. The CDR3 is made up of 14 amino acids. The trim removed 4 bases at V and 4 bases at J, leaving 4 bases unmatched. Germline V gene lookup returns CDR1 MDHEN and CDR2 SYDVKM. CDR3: CASSSGTANQPQHF. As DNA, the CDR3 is TGTGCCAGCAGTTCAGGGACAGCTAATCAGCCCCAGCATTTT.

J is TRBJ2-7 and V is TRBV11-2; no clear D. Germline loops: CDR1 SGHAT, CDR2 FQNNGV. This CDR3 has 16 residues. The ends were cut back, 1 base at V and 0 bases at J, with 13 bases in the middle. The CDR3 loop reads CASSLGGYSSSYEQYF. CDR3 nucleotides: TGTGCCAGCAGCTTAGGCGGCTACTCGAGCTCCTACGAGCAGTACTTC.

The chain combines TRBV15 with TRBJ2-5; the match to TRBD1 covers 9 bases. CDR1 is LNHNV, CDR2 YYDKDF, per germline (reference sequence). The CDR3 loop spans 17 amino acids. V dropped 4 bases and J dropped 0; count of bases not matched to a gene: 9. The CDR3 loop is CATSNPTGQGYQETQYF. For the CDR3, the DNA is TGTGCCACCAGCAACCCAACGGGACAGGGTTACCAAGAGACCCAGTACTTC.

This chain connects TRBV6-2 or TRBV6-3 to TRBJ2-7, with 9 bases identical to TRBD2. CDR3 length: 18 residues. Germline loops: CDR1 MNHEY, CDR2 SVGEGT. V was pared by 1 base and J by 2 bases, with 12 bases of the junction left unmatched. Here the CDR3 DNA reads TGTGCCAGCAGTTACTTTCTTTATAGCGGGAGTTCGACCTACGAGCAGTACTTC. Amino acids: CASSYFLYSGSSTYEQYF.

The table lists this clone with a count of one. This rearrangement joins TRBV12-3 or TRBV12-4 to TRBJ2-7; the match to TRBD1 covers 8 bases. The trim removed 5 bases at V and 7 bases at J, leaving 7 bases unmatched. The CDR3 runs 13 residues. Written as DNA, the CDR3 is TGTGCCAGCAGTAGTGGGACAGGCATTGAGCAGTACTTC. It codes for CASSSGTGIEQYF.

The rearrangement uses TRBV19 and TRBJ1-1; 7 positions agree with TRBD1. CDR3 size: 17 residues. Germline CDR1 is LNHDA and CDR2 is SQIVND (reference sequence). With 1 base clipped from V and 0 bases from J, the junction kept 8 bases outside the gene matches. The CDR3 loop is CASSIALYRGVNTEAFF. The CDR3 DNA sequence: TGTGCCAGTAGTATAGCTCTATACAGGGGTGTGAACACTGAAGCTTTCTTT.

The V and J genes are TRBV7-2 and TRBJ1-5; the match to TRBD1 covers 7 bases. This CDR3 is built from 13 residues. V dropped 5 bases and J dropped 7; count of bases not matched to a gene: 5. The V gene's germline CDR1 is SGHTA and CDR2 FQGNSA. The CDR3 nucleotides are TGTGCCAGCAGCGGGACAGAAGGGCAGCCCCAGCATTTT. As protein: CASSGTEGQPQHF.

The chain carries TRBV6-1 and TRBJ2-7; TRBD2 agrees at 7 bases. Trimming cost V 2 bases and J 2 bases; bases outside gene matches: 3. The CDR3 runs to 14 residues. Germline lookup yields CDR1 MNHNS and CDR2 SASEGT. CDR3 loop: CASSELAEPYEQYF. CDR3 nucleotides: TGTGCCAGCAGTGAACTAGCGGAGCCCTACGAGCAGTACTTC.

In DNA form, the CDR3 reads TGTGCTAGTGGTTCTACCAATCAGCCCCAGCATTTT. It yields the protein CASGSTNQPQHF. The chain employs TRBV12-5 and TRBJ1-5, with D hard to call. Germline V gene data show CDR1 as LGHNT and CDR2 as FRNRAP. Trimming left V 4 bases short and J 3 bases short, with 4 bases between. The CDR3 is made up of 12 amino acids.

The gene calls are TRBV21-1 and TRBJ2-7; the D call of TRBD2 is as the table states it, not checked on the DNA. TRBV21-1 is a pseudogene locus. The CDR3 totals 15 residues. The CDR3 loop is CASSLGAGGPHEQYF. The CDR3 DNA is TGTGCCAGCAGTTTAGGAGCGGGAGGGCCCCACGAGCAGTACTTC.

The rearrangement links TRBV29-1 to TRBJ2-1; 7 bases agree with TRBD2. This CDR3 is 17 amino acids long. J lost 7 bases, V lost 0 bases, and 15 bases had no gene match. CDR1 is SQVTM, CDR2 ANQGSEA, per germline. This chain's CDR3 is CSVEDPHGAGERNEQFF. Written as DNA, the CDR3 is TGCAGCGTTGAAGATCCCCACGGGGCGGGGGAGCGTAATGAGCAGTTCTTC.

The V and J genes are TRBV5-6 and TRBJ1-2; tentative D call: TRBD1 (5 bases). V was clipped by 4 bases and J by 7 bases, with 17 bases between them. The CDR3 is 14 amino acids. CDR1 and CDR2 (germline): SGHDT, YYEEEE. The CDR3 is CASSPRGRASGYTF. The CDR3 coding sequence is TGTGCCAGCAGCCCGCGAGGCAGGGCAAGTGGCTACACCTTC.

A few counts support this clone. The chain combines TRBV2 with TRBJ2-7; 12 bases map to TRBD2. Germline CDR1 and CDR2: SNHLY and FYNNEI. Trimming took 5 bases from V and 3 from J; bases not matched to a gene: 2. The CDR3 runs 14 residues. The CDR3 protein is CASSTSGGYYEQYF. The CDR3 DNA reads TGTGCCAGCAGTACTAGCGGGGGGTACTACGAGCAGTACTTC.

The CDR3 reads CASSEAGHYGYTF. The CDR3 DNA reads TGTGCCAGCAGTGAGGCAGGGCACTATGGCTACACCTTC. The J gene is TRBJ1-2, the V gene TRBV6-1; D is possibly TRBD1 (5 bases). Germline V gene sequence: CDR1 MNHNS, CDR2 SASEGT. Trimming left V 3 bases short and J 3 bases short, with 8 bases between. This CDR3 comprises 13 residues.

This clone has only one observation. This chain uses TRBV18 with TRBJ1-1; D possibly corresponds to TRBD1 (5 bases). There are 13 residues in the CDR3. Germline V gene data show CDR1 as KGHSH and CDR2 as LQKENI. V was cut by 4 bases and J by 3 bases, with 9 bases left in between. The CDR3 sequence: CASSQGRDTEAFF. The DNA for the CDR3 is TGTGCCAGCTCACAGGGGAGGGACACTGAAGCTTTCTTT.

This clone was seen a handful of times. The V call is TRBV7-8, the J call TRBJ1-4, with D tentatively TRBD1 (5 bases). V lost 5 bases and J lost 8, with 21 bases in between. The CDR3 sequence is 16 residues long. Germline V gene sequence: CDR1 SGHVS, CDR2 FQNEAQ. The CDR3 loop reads CASSKLLRGVDEKLFF. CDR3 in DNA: TGTGCCAGCAGCAAATTGCTAAGGGGCGTTGACGAAAAACTGTTTTTT.

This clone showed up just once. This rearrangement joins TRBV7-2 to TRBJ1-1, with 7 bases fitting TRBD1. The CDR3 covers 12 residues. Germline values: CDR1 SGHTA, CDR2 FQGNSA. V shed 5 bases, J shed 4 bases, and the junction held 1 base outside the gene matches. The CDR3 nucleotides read TGTGCCAGCAGCCACAGGGGCACTGAAGCTTTCTTT. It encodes CASSHRGTEAFF. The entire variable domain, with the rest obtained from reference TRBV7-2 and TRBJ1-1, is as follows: GAGVSQSPSNKVTEKGKDVELRCDPISGHTALYWYRQSLGQGLEFLIYFQGNSAPDKSGLPSDRFSAERTGGSVSTLTIQRTQQEDSAVYLCASSHRGTEAFFGQGTRLTVV.